Below are 17 T cell receptor beta chains sequenced from a single sample in a study of blood T cell repertoires in COVID-19. Assay: immunoSEQ multiplex PCR; the TCRdb copy retains only in-frame clones and omits some. The data contain about 47,000 clones, roughly four fifths of them singletons. Source material: peripheral blood. These receptors came from a human donor with acute or convalescent COVID-19. The donor label of this sample is uncertain.

The rearrangement uses TRBV20-1 and TRBJ2-7, with 7 bases matching TRBD2. Germline V gene data show CDR1 as DFQATT and CDR2 as SNEGSKA (reference sequence). CDR3 length equals 14 residues. The J segment lost 5 bases and the V segment lost 3 bases, leaving 10 bases of the junction unmatched. The CDR3 DNA reads TGCAGTGCTAGTTCGTGGCCGGGGGGTGACGAGCAGTACTTC. Protein sequence: CSASSWPGGDEQYF.

V usage is TRBV9 and J usage is TRBJ2-2, with 9 nucleotides matching TRBD1. The CDR3 runs 16 residues. Trimming at V came to 0 bases and at J to 7 bases, leaving 7 bases not matched to a gene. Germline V gene lookup returns CDR1 SGDLS and CDR2 YYNGEE. In nucleotides, the CDR3 is TGTGCCAGCAGCGTAGATGGGACAGGGTATAACGGGGAGCTGTTTTTT. It encodes CASSVDGTGYNGELFF.

The rearrangement joins TRBV5-1 to TRBJ1-2; no definite D call. Between the trimmed V and J ends, which lost 1 base and 5 bases, there was a span of 12 bases. Germline CDR1 reads SGHRS; CDR2 reads YFSETQ. This CDR3 contains 14 residues. CDR3 amino acids: CASSLTGMGYGYTF. For the CDR3, the DNA is TGCGCCAGCAGCTTGACGGGGATGGGGTATGGCTACACCTTC.

The genes are TRBV7-6 and TRBJ2-3, with D perhaps matching TRBD2 (6 bases). V gave up 3 bases and J gave up 3 bases, with 7 bases separating them. The CDR3 consists of 13 residues. Germline assignment: CDR1 SGHVS and CDR2 FNYEAQ. In DNA form, the CDR3 reads TGTGCCAGCAGCTTGGGGGGTACAGATACGCAGTATTTT. It encodes CASSLGGTDTQYF.

The J gene is TRBJ2-2, the V gene TRBV7-2, with D tentatively TRBD1 (7 bases). The CDR3 is 15 amino acids. V was clipped by 2 bases and J by 4 bases, with 11 bases between them. Germline CDR1 is SGHTA and CDR2 is FQGNSA. The CDR3 bases are TGTGCCAGCAGCTTACGACAGGGAGGCACCGGGGAGCTGTTTTTT. This translates into CASSLRQGGTGELFF.

The chain carries TRBV14 and TRBJ1-1, with D perhaps matching TRBD1 (5 bases). Per the germline V gene, CDR1 is SGHDN and CDR2 is FVKESK. The CDR3 loop spans 15 amino acids. V lost 1 base and J 6 bases, leaving 15 bases between the germline ends. CDR3 region: CASSQGLGRRAEAFF. The CDR3 DNA is TGTGCCAGCAGCCAAGGTCTGGGGCGAAGGGCTGAAGCTTTCTTT.

In its sample, this clone was seen once. In DNA form, the CDR3 reads TGTGCCAGCAGTTTGACTAGCGGGGAGGGCCAAGAGACCCAGTACTTC. Translation gives CASSLTSGEGQETQYF. This chain joins TRBV6-2 or TRBV6-3 and TRBJ2-5, with 11 bases matching TRBD2. CDR1 MNHEY and CDR2 SVGEGT come from the germline V gene. Trimming took 4 bases from V and 1 from J; bases not matched to a gene: 5. The CDR3 has 16 residues.

The CDR3 DNA sequence: TGTGCCAGTCTGACAGGGGGCGAAGGGTTCTCTGGGGCCAACGTCCTGACTTTC. Protein product: CASLTGGEGFSGANVLTF. The genes are TRBV19 and TRBJ2-6, with 10 bases matching TRBD1. V lost 8 bases and J lost 0; bases outside the gene matches: 10. Germline V gene data show CDR1 as LNHDA and CDR2 as SQIVND (reference sequence). This CDR3 comprises 18 residues.

J is TRBJ2-7 and V is TRBV6-2 or TRBV6-3; D unresolved. Per the germline V gene, CDR1 is MNHEY and CDR2 is SVGEGT. Deletions cut 2 bases from V and 0 bases from J, with 14 bases between. The CDR3 extends over 16 amino acids. CDR3 coding DNA: TGTGCCAGCAGTTACGACGACCTAGGCAACTCCTACGAGCAGTACTTC. This sequence encodes CASSYDDLGNSYEQYF.

The rearrangement links TRBV19 to TRBJ2-1; possibly TRBD2 for D (6 bases). The CDR3 covers 14 residues. Germline CDR1 is LNHDA and CDR2 is SQIVND (reference sequence). V lost 9 bases and J lost 0, with 12 bases in between. The DNA of the CDR3 is TGTGCCAGCGGGACTCCCAGCTCCTACAATGAGCAGTTCTTC. Its translation is CASGTPSSYNEQFF.

This clone was detected once. The chain carries TRBV11-2 and TRBJ1-1, with a weak D call TRBD1 (6 bases). From germline, CDR1 is SGHAT and CDR2 FQNNGV. V was pared by 5 bases and J by 3 bases, with 13 bases between. The CDR3 is made up of 14 amino acids. Here the CDR3 reads CASSAGDTYTEAFF. The CDR3 bases are TGTGCCAGCAGCGCCGGGGACACCTACACTGAAGCTTTCTTT.

This chain connects TRBV5-6 to TRBJ1-1; D perhaps matches TRBD1 (6 bases). Germline V lookup: CDR1 SGHDT, CDR2 YYEEEE. V lost 1 base and J 8 bases, leaving 18 bases between the germline ends. The CDR3 spans 15 residues. This CDR3 is CASSLLDRGDSEAFF. The CDR3 DNA follows: TGTGCCAGCAGCTTGCTGGACAGAGGAGACTCCGAAGCTTTCTTT. The whole variable domain, remainder taken from reference TRBV5-6 and TRBJ1-1, is DAGVTQSPTHLIKTRGQQVTLRCSPKSGHDTVSWYQQALGQGPQFIFQYYEEEERQRGNFPDRFSGHQFPNYSSELNVNALLLGDSALYLCASSLLDRGDSEAFFGQGTRLTVV.

The chain employs TRBV2 and TRBJ2-5; 7 bases map to TRBD2. CDR1 and CDR2 (germline): SNHLY, FYNNEI. The CDR3 is made up of 15 amino acids. J lost 3 bases, V lost 7 bases, and 11 bases had no gene match. The chain's CDR3 is CASTLGASGKETQYF. CDR3 in DNA: TGTGCCAGCACGCTTGGGGCTAGCGGTAAAGAGACCCAGTACTTC.

The CDR3 region is CASSLVAGNNEQFF. CDR3 DNA sequence: TGTGCCAGCAGCTTAGTCGCAGGGAACAATGAGCAGTTCTTC. The V gene is TRBV11-1, the J gene TRBJ2-1; D may be TRBD1 (5 bases). The CDR3 length is 14 residues. Trimming removed 1 base from V and 5 bases from J, with 9 bases in between. CDR1 and CDR2 (germline): SGHAT, FQDESV (reference sequence). The whole variable domain, remainder taken from reference TRBV11-1 and TRBJ2-1, is EAEVAQSPRYKITEKSQAVAFWCDPISGHATLYWYRQILGQGPELLVQFQDESVVDDSQLPKDRFSAERLKGVDSTLKIQPAELGDSAMYLCASSLVAGNNEQFFGPGTRLTVL.

This chain connects TRBV6-1 to TRBJ1-1; TRBD1 is a possible D gene (5 bases). This CDR3 comprises 15 residues. Germline V gene sequence: CDR1 MNHNS, CDR2 SASEGT. V was pared by 0 bases and J by 6 bases, with 14 bases between. The CDR3 region is CASSEAHRYAAEAFF. The DNA of the CDR3 is TGTGCCAGCAGTGAAGCACACAGGTATGCGGCTGAAGCTTTCTTT.

The CDR3 DNA reads as TGTGCCAGCAGCGCACCGGGACTCCCTGCCGGGGAGCTGTTTTTT. Its translation: CASSAPGLPAGELFF. The genes are TRBV7-6 and TRBJ2-2; maybe TRBD2 (6 bases). Trimming left V 5 bases short and J 6 bases short, with 16 bases between. This CDR3 comprises 15 residues. In germline, CDR1 is SGHVS, CDR2 FNYEAQ.

J is TRBJ1-2 and V is TRBV12-3 or TRBV12-4; D is uncertain. The CDR3 contains 13 residues. Trimming stripped 7 bases from V and 6 bases from J, with 15 bases between. CDR3 in amino acids: CASTSTGGNGYTF. The DNA of the CDR3 is TGTGCCAGCACGTCGACCGGAGGGAATGGCTACACCTTC.